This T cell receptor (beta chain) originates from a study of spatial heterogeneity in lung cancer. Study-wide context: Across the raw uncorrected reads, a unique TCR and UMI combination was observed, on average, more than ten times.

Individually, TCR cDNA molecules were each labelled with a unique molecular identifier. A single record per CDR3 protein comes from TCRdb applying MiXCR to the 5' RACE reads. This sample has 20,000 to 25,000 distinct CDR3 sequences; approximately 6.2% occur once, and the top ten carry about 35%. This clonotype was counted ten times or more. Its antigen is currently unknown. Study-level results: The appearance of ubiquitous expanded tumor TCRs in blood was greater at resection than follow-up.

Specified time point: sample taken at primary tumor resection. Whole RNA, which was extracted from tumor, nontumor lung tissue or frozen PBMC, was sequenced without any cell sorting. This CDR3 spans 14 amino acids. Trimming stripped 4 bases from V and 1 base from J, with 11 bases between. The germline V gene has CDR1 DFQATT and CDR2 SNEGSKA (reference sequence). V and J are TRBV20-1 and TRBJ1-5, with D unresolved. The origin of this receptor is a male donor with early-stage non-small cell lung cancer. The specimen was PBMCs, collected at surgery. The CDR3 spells CSANPDGSNQPQHF. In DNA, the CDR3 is TGCAGTGCTAACCCGGACGGAAGCAATCAGCCCCAGCATTTT.